The 13 T cell receptor beta chains listed next were all sequenced from one sample in a study of T cells in Graves' hyperthyroidism and ophthalmopathy. RNA transcripts were the template for amplifying TCR beta CDR3 regions. HTBI primers were used for first-round RT-PCR of the TCR CDR3. Using its own MiXCR run on the multiplex PCR reads, TCRdb lists one record per CDR3 protein. The sample records some 740,000 distinct CDR3 sequences, 14% being singletons. The source material was blood. These receptors originate from a woman in her late teens or twenties with Graves' hyperthyroidism.

This clonotype occurred many times. This chain joins TRBV27 and TRBJ2-1; D remains unclear. The V end was cut by 5 bases, the J end by 0 bases, with 11 bases between. CDR1 and CDR2 (germline): MNHEY, SMNVEV (reference sequence). The CDR3 totals 15 residues. CDR3: CASSLAPISYNEQFF. For the CDR3, the DNA is TGTGCCAGCAGTCTCGCCCCCATCTCCTACAATGAGCAGTTCTTC.

Many counts were recorded for this clonotype. The chain links TRBV12-3 or TRBV12-4 to TRBJ1-6; the D is unclear. V gave up 5 bases and J gave up 7 bases, with 9 bases separating them. This CDR3 is 13 amino acids long. The CDR3 region is CASSQIGNSPLHF. CDR3 in DNA: TGTGCCAGCAGTCAAATTGGGAATTCACCCCTCCACTTT.

This clonotype was found many times. The chain carries TRBV2 and TRBJ2-3; D is uncertain. The V end was cut by 4 bases, the J end by 0 bases, with 17 bases between. Germline assignment: CDR1 SNHLY and CDR2 FYNNEI. This CDR3 comprises 17 residues. The CDR3 loop reads CASSGTLRRSSTDTQYF. CDR3 nucleotide sequence: TGTGCCAGCAGTGGGACGTTAAGAAGATCTAGCACAGATACGCAGTATTTT.

This clonotype was detected ten times or more. The chain combines TRBV7-2 with TRBJ2-1, with no clear D. In germline, CDR1 is SGHTA, CDR2 FQGNSA. Trimming left V 2 bases short and J 7 bases short, with 9 bases between. The CDR3 extends over 13 amino acids. CDR3 in amino acids: CASSLRWGNEQFF. DNA for the CDR3: TGTGCCAGCAGCTTAAGGTGGGGAAATGAGCAGTTCTTC.

This clonotype was counted a few times. The V gene is TRBV20-1, the J gene TRBJ2-3; perhaps TRBD2 as D (5 bases). The V end was cut by 3 bases, the J end by 3 bases, with 10 bases between. CDR3 length equals 13 residues. The germline V gene has CDR1 DFQATT and CDR2 SNEGSKA (reference sequence). The CDR3 here is CSASGKVTDTQYF. In DNA, the CDR3 is TGCAGTGCTAGCGGGAAAGTTACAGATACGCAGTATTTT.

Ten or more counts support this clonotype. V usage is TRBV20-1 and J usage is TRBJ2-5, with 14 bases that match TRBD2. The CDR3 has 16 residues. Germline V gives CDR1 DFQATT, CDR2 SNEGSKA (reference sequence). V lost 0 bases to trimming and J lost 5 bases; unmatched junction nucleotides: 5. The CDR3 bases are TGCAGTGCTAGAGACCCGGGACTAGCGGGAGCGGAGACCCAGTACTTC. As protein: CSARDPGLAGAETQYF.

At least ten counts were recorded for this clonotype. V gene TRBV10-3 combines with J gene TRBJ2-7; TRBD1 matches 10 bases. The CDR3 has 13 residues. Germline-derived CDR1 and CDR2 are ENHRY and SYGVKD. Germline trimming cut 8 bases from V and 0 bases from J; bases unmatched to any gene: 1. The CDR3 DNA reads TGTGCCATCGGGACAGGGGACTCCTACGAGCAGTACTTC. This codes for CAIGTGDSYEQYF.

This clonotype was seen repeatedly, ten times or more. The chain has TRBV12-3 or TRBV12-4 and TRBJ1-5; 7 positions match TRBD1. Trimming took 3 bases from V and 4 from J; bases not matched to a gene: 6. The CDR3 is 15 amino acids. Here the CDR3 reads CASSLVGQLNQPQHF. CDR3 DNA: TGTGCCAGCAGTTTGGTGGGACAGTTAAATCAGCCCCAGCATTTT.

Ten or more counts support this clonotype. This sequence joins TRBV24-1 and TRBJ1-1; weak D call: TRBD1 (6 bases). This CDR3 contains 13 residues. The V gene's germline CDR1 is KGHDR and CDR2 SFDVKD. V was cut by 6 bases and J by 3 bases, with 10 bases left in between. The DNA for the CDR3 is TGTGCCACCAGTCAGGGGAGGTACACTGAAGCTTTCTTT. Amino acid sequence: CATSQGRYTEAFF.

This clonotype was observed at least ten times. The chain couples TRBV15 to TRBJ2-7; 7 bases are shared with TRBD1. This CDR3 has 14 residues. Germline V gene data show CDR1 as LNHNV and CDR2 as YYDKDF (reference sequence). J lost 3 bases, V lost 2 bases, and 4 bases had no gene match. The CDR3 protein is CATSRSAGGYEQYF. For the CDR3, the DNA is TGTGCCACCAGCAGAAGCGCAGGGGGCTACGAGCAGTACTTC.

This clonotype was picked up many times. The J gene is TRBJ2-7, the V gene TRBV30; 9 bases map to TRBD1. The CDR3 contains 15 residues. CDR1 is GTSNPN and CDR2 is SVGIG in the germline V gene (reference sequence). V was pared by 3 bases and J by 3 bases, with 9 bases of the junction left unmatched. This CDR3 reads CAWRHMGQGVYEQYF. The CDR3 region has the DNA TGTGCCTGGAGGCATATGGGACAGGGAGTCTACGAGCAGTACTTC.

In its sample, this clonotype was seen a few times. This sequence joins TRBV5-1 and TRBJ1-3, with D possibly matching TRBD1 (5 bases). Trimming left V 7 bases short and J 5 bases short, with 25 bases between. CDR3 length: 17 amino acids. Looked up from germline, CDR1 is SGHRS and CDR2 is YFSETQ. The chain's CDR3 is CASCHRDRSNCRNTIYF. The CDR3 DNA reads as TGCGCCAGCTGTCATCGGGACCGATCGAATTGCCGAAACACCATATATTTT.

This clonotype was seen a handful of times. The rearrangement links TRBV20-1 to TRBJ1-5, with unresolved D. The ends were cut back, 1 base at V and 9 bases at J, with 22 bases in the middle. There are 16 residues in the CDR3. Germline assignment: CDR1 DFQATT and CDR2 SNEGSKA (reference sequence). The CDR3 DNA reads TGCAGTGCTAGAGCCCGGTTGGGCTCTAATCTCGGGCCCCAGCATTTT. Protein sequence: CSARARLGSNLGPQHF.